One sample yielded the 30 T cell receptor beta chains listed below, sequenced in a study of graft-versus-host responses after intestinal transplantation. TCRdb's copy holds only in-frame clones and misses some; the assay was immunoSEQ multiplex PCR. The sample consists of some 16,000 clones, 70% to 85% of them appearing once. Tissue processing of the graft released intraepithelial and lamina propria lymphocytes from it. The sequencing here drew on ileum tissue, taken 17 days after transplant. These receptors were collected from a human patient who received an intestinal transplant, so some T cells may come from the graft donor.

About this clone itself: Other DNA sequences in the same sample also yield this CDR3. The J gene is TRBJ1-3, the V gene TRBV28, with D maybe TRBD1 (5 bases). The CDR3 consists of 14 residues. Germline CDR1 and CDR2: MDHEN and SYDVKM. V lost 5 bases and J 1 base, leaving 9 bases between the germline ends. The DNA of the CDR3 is TGTGCCAGCAGTCCGGGGGGTTCTGGAAACACCATATATTTT. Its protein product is CASSPGGSGNTIYF.

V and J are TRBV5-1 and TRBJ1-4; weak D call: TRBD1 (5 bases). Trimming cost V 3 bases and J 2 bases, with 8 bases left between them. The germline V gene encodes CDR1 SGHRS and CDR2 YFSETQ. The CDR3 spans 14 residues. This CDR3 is CASSSDSTNEKLFF. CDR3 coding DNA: TGCGCCAGCAGCTCAGACAGTACTAATGAAAAACTGTTTTTT.

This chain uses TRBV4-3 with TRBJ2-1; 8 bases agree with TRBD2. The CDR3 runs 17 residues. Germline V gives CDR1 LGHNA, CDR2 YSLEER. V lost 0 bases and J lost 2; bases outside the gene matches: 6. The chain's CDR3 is CASSQEELAETYNEQFF. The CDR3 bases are TGCGCCAGCAGCCAAGAAGAACTAGCGGAAACCTACAATGAGCAGTTCTTC.

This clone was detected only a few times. In DNA, the CDR3 is TGTGCCAGCAGTGCGGAGGGGGCTTTCTTT. It translates to CASSAEGAFF. This rearrangement joins TRBV2 to TRBJ1-1; tentatively, D is TRBD1 (5 bases). Germline CDR1 reads SNHLY; CDR2 reads FYNNEI. V lost 4 bases, J lost 11 bases, and 8 bases lay in between. This CDR3 region has 10 residues.

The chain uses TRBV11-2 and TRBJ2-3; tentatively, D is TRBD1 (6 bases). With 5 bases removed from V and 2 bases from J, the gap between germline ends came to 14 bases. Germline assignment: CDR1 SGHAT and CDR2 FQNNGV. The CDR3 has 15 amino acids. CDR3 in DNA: TGTGCCAGCAGCCCTCGCAGGACAGCCACAGATACGCAGTATTTT. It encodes CASSPRRTATDTQYF. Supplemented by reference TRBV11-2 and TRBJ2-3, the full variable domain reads EAGVAQSPRYKIIEKRQSVAFWCNPISGHATLYWYQQILGQGPKLLIQFQNNGVVDDSQLPKDRFSAERLKGVDSTLKIQPAKLEDSAVYLCASSPRRTATDTQYFGPGTRLTVL.

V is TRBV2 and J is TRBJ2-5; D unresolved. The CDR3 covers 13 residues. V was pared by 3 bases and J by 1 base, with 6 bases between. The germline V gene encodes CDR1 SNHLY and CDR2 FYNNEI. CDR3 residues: CASSDRVQETQYF. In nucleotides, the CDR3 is TGTGCCAGCAGTGATCGGGTCCAAGAGACCCAGTACTTC.

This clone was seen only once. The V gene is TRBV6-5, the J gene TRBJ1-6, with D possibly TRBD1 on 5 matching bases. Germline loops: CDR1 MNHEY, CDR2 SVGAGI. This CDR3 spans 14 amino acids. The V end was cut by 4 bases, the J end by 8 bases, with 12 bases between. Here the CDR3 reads CASSSRGRDSPLHF. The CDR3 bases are TGTGCCAGCAGTTCGCGGGGCAGGGATTCACCCCTCCACTTT.

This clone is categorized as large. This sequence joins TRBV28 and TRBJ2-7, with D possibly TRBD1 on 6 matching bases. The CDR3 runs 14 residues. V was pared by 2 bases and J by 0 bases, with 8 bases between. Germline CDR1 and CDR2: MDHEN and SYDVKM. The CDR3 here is CASSLQGPSYEQYF. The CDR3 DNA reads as TGTGCCAGCAGTTTACAGGGGCCCTCCTACGAGCAGTACTTC.

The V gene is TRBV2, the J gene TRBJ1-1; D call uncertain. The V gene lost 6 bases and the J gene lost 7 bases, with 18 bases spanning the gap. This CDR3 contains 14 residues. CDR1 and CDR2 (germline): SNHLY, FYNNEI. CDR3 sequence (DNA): TGTGCCAGCAGGCCCTTTCACGTACAGAGTGAAGCTTTCTTT. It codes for CASRPFHVQSEAFF. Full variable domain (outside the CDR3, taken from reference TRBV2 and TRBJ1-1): EPEVTQTPSHQVTQMGQEVILRCVPISNHLYFYWYRQILGQKVEFLVSFYNNEISEKSEIFDDQFSVERPDGSNFTLKIRSTKLEDSAMYFCASRPFHVQSEAFFGQGTRLTVV.

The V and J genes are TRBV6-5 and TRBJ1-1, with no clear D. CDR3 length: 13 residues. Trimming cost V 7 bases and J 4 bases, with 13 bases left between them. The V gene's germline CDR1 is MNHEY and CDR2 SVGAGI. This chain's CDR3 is CASTLVWGTEAFF. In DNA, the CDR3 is TGTGCCAGCACCCTGGTCTGGGGCACTGAAGCTTTCTTT.

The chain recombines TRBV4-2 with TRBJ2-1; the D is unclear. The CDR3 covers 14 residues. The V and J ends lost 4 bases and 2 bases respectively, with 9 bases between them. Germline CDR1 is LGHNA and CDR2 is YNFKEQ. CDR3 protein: CASSPSVTYNEQFF. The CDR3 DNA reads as TGTGCCAGCAGCCCCTCCGTCACCTACAATGAGCAGTTCTTC.

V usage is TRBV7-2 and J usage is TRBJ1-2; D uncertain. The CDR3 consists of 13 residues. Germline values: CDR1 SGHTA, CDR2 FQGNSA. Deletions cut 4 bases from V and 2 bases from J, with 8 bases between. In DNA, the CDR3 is TGTGCCAGCAGCTGGACGGCGAACTATGGCTACACCTTC. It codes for CASSWTANYGYTF.

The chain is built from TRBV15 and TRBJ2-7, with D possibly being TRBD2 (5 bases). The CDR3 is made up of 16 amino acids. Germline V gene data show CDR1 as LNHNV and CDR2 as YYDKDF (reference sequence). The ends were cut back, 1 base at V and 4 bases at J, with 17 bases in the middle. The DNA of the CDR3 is TGTGCCACCAGCAGAGGGTCGGACGGAGGCGCGTACGAGCAGTACTTC. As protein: CATSRGSDGGAYEQYF. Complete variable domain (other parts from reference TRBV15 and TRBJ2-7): DAMVIQNPRYQVTQFGKPVTLSCSQTLNHNVMYWYQQKSSQAPKLLFHYYDKDFNNEADTPDNFQSRRPNTSFCFLDIRSPGLGDTAMYLCATSRGSDGGAYEQYFGPGTRLTVT.

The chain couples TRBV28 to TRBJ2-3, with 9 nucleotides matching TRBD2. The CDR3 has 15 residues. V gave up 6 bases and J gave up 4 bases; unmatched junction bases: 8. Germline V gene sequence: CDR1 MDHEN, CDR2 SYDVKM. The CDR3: CASSQAGGWADTQYF. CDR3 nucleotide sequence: TGTGCCAGCAGCCAAGCGGGGGGATGGGCAGATACGCAGTATTTT.

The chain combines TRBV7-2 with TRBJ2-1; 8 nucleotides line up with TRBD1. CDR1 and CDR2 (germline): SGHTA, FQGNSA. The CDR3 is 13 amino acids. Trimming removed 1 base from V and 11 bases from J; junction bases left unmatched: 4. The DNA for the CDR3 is TGTGCCAGCAGCTTAGGGGACAGGCAGAAGCAGTTCTTC. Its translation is CASSLGDRQKQFF.

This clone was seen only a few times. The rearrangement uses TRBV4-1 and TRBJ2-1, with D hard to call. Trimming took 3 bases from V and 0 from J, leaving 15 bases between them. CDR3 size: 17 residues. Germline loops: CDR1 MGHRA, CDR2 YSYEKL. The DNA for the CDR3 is TGCGCCAGCAGCCACCAACCCCGATCAAGCTCCTACAATGAGCAGTTCTTC. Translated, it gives CASSHQPRSSSYNEQFF.

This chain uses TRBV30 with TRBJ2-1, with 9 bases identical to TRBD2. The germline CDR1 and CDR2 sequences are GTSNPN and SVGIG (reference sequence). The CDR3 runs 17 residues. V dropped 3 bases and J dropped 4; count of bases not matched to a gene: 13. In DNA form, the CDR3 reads TGTGCCTGGAGGATAGGTAGGGGACTAGCAATATACAATGAGCAGTTCTTC. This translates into CAWRIGRGLAIYNEQFF.

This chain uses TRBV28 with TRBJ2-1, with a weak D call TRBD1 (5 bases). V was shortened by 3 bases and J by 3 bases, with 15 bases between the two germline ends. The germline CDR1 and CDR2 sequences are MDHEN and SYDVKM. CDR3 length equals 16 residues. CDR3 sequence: CASSLGSVDSYNEQFF. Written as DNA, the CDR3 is TGTGCCAGCAGTTTGGGGTCAGTCGACAGCTACAATGAGCAGTTCTTC.

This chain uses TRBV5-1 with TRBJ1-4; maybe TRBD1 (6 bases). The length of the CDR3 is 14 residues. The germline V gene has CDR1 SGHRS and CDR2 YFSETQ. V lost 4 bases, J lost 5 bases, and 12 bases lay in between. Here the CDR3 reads CASSKDSTNEKLFF. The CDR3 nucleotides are TGCGCCAGCAGCAAGGACAGTACGAATGAAAAACTGTTTTTT. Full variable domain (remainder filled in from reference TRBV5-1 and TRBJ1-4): KAGVTQTPRYLIKTRGQQVTLSCSPISGHRSVSWYQQTPGQGLQFLFEYFSETQRNKGNFPGRFSGRQFSNSRSEMNVSTLELGDSALYLCASSKDSTNEKLFFGSGTQLSVL.

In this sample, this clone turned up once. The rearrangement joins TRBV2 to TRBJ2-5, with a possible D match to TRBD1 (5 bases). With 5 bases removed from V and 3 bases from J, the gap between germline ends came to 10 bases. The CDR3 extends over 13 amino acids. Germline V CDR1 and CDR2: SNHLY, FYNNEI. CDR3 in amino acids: CASSSTREETQYF. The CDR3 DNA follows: TGTGCCAGCAGTTCGACCAGGGAAGAGACCCAGTACTTC.

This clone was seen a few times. The CDR3 nucleotides are TGTGCCAGCAGTAAGTCCGAAAGCTCCTACGAGCAGTACTTC. Translation gives CASSKSESSYEQYF. The chain is built from TRBV6-5 and TRBJ2-7; D ambiguous. This CDR3 spans 14 amino acids. Trimming removed 5 bases at V and 0 bases at J, with 11 bases between. Looked up from germline, CDR1 is MNHEY and CDR2 is SVGAGI.

The CDR3: CASSDIREDYGYTF. The CDR3 DNA is TGTGCCAGCAGTGATATTAGGGAGGACTATGGCTACACCTTC. The J gene is TRBJ1-2, the V gene TRBV6-1, with D unresolved. V was shortened by 3 bases and J by 3 bases, with 11 bases between the two germline ends. This CDR3 has 14 amino acids. Germline lookup yields CDR1 MNHNS and CDR2 SASEGT.

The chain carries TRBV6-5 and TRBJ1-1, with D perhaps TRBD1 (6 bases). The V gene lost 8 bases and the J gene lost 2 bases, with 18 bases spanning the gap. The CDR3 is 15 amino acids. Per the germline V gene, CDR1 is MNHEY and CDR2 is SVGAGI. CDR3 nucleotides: TGTGCCAGCTATCCAAACAGGGTGACAAACACTGAAGCTTTCTTT. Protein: CASYPNRVTNTEAFF.

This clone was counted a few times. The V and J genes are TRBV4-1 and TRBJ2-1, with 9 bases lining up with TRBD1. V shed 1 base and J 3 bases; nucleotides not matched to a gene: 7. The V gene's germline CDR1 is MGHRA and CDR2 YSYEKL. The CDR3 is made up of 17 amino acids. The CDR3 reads CASSQAGTGSLYNEQFF. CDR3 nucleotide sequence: TGCGCCAGCAGCCAAGCTGGGACAGGGAGCCTCTACAATGAGCAGTTCTTC.

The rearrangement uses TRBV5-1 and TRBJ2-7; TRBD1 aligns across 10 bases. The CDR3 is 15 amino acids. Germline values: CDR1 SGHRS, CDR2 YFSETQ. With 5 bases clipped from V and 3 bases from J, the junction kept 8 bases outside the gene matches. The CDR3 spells CASSLLGQGLYEQYF. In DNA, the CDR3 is TGCGCCAGCAGTCTATTGGGACAGGGGCTCTACGAGCAGTACTTC. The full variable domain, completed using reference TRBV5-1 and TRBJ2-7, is KAGVTQTPRYLIKTRGQQVTLSCSPISGHRSVSWYQQTPGQGLQFLFEYFSETQRNKGNFPGRFSGRQFSNSRSEMNVSTLELGDSALYLCASSLLGQGLYEQYFGPGTRLTVT.

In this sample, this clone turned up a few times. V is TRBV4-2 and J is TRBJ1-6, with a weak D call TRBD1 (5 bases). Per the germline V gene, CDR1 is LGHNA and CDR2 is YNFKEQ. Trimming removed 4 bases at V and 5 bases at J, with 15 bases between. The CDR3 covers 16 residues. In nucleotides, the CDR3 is TGTGCCAGCAGCCCGGGGTTGAGGGGTAATAATTCACCCCTCCACTTT. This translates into CASSPGLRGNNSPLHF.

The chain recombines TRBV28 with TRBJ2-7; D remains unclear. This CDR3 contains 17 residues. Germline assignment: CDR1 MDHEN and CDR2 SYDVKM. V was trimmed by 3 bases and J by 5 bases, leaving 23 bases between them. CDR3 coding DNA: TGTGCCAGCAGTTTGAGTTTTGTTGAGGCGGCCTGGCACGAGCAGTACTTC. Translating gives CASSLSFVEAAWHEQYF.

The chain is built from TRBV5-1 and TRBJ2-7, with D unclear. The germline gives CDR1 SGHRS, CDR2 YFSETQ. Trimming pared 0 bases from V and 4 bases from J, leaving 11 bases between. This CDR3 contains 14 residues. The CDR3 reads CASSLAGEQYEQYF. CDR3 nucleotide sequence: TGCGCCAGCAGCTTGGCAGGTGAGCAGTACGAGCAGTACTTC.

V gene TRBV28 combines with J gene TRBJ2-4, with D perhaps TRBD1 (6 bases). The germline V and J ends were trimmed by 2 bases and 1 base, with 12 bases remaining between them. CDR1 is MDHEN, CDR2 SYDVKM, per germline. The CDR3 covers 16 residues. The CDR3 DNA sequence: TGTGCCAGCAGTTTACTGGTTGACAGGGCCAAAAACATTCAGTACTTC. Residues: CASSLLVDRAKNIQYF. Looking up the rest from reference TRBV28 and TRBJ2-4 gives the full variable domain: DVKVTQSSRYLVKRTGEKVFLECVQDMDHENMFWYRQDPGLGLRLIYFSYDVKMKEKGDIPEGYSVSREKKERFSLILESASTNQTSMYLCASSLLVDRAKNIQYFGAGTRLSVL.

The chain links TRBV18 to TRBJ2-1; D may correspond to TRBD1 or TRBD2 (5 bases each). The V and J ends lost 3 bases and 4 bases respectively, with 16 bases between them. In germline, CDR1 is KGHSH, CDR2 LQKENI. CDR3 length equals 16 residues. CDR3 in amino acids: CASSPQQVTIYNEQFF. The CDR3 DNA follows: TGTGCCAGCTCACCCCAACAGGTGACTATTTACAATGAGCAGTTCTTC.